What follows are 22 T cell receptor beta chains derived from one specimen sequenced in a study of tumor and adjacent non-tumor tissue in lung cancer. The template was RNA from unsorted bulk tissue. Three rounds of nested PCR, following a modified ARM-PCR protocol, produced the TCRbeta library. Each CDR3 protein gets one entry after TCRdb re-called the multiplex PCR reads with MiXCR. This sample has around 140,000 distinct CDR3 sequences, with 66% found just once. Specimen: lung tumor tissue. These receptors all stem from a man between 60 and 75 years old with small cell lung cancer.

V gene TRBV29-1 combines with J gene TRBJ1-1, with D uncertain. Germline V lookup: CDR1 SQVTM, CDR2 ANQGSEA. V was shortened by 7 bases and J by 7 bases, with 16 bases between the two germline ends. The CDR3 has 12 residues. CDR3 amino acids: CSASVVKHEAFF. In nucleotides, the CDR3 is TGCAGCGCCTCAGTAGTTAAGCATGAAGCTTTCTTT.

Regarding this clonotype: The junction does not match germline at one end; this may be a read error. The V and J genes are TRBV11-2 and TRBJ2-3, with 8 bases identical to TRBD2. Germline V gene sequence: CDR1 SGHAT, CDR2 FQNNGV. The CDR3 is 17 amino acids. Here the CDR3 reads CARSFSGGVGYTDTQYF. The CDR3 bases are TGTGCCAGGAGCTTCAGCGGGGGAGTTGGTTATACAGATACGCAGTATTTT. Filled out from reference TRBV11-2 and TRBJ2-3, the complete variable domain reads EAGVAQSPRYKIIEKRQSVAFWCNPISGHATLYWYQQILGQGPKLLIQFQNNGVVDDSQLPKDRFSAERLKGVDSTLKIQPAKLEDSAVYLCARSFSGGVGYTDTQYFGPGTRLTVL.

About this clonotype itself: A read error may produce the germline difference seen at one junction end. DNA of the CDR3: TGTGCCAGCACCCGACGGGGCTCTGGGGCCAACGTCATGATTTTC. This sequence encodes CASTRRGSGANVMIF. The rearrangement uses TRBV12-3 or TRBV12-4 and TRBJ2-6; D could derive from TRBD1 or TRBD2 (5 bases each). The CDR3 has 15 amino acids.

A remark on this clonotype: Germline is not matched at one junction end, which may reflect a read error. This chain connects TRBV4-1 to TRBJ1-3, with a weak D call TRBD1 (5 bases). Germline V gene lookup returns CDR1 MGHRA and CDR2 YSYEKL. The CDR3 sequence is 18 residues long. CDR3 nucleotide sequence: TGCGCCAGCAACCAAGTTGGTCGGGGGACGGGGTCTGGAAACACCATATATTTT. This codes for CASNQVGRGTGSGNTIYF.

The chain links TRBV19 to TRBJ1-4; unclear D gene. Trimming pared 5 bases from V and 8 bases from J, leaving 18 bases between. CDR1 and CDR2 (germline): LNHDA, SQIVND (reference sequence). The CDR3 spans 15 residues. The CDR3 DNA follows: TGTGCCAGTAGTCCTCTGCATACGATACGGGAAAAACTGTTTTTT. This translates into CASSPLHTIREKLFF.

Notes on this clonotype: A read error may be the cause here, since a much bigger clone is one base away. This sequence joins TRBV20-1 and TRBJ2-4; D not resolved. The CDR3 runs to 14 residues. The V end was cut by 8 bases, the J end by 1 base, with 15 bases between. CDR1 and CDR2 from the germline V gene are DFQATT and SNEGSKA (reference sequence). The CDR3 loop reads CSTLLGSAKNIQYF. The DNA for the CDR3 is TGCAGTACCCTATTAGGATCGGCCAAAAACATTCAGTACTTC.

This clonotype was picked up a small number of times. This sequence joins TRBV11-2 and TRBJ2-7; unclear D gene. The V gene lost 7 bases and the J gene lost 1 base, with 14 bases spanning the gap. The CDR3 totals 14 residues. Germline V gives CDR1 SGHAT, CDR2 FQNNGV. The CDR3 region is CASNPDLTSYEQYV. The CDR3, as DNA: TGTGCCAGCAACCCCGACTTGACTTCCTACGAGCAGTACGTC.

Of note for this clonotype: A much larger clonotype is one base distant, so this may be a read error. The chain carries TRBV24-1 and TRBJ2-7, with 12 bases that match TRBD1. CDR3 size: 15 residues. With V trimmed by 2 bases and J by 8 bases, 6 bases remained unmatched. Germline V lookup: CDR1 KGHDR, CDR2 SFDVKD. CDR3 sequence reads: CATSDSGTGGDQQYF. DNA for the CDR3: TGTGCCACCAGTGATTCAGGGACAGGGGGCGACCAGCAGTACTTC.

This clonotype was seen at least ten times. This chain links TRBV6-6 with TRBJ2-4, with 10 bases matching TRBD2. The CDR3 totals 15 residues. Germline V gene sequence: CDR1 MNHNY, CDR2 SVGAGI (reference sequence). The trim removed 10 bases at V and 2 bases at J, leaving 8 bases unmatched. CDR3 DNA: TGTGCCACCAGAAGCGGGAGGGCGACCAAAAACATTCAGTACTTC. Its protein is CATRSGRATKNIQYF.

This clonotype is a singleton in its sample. This clone may be a read error of a much larger clone one base away. The J gene is TRBJ2-5, the V gene TRBV6-5, with 7 bases fitting TRBD1. V trimming: 6 bases; J trimming: 5 bases; junction bases outside the gene matches: 12. This CDR3 contains 15 residues. The germline V gene encodes CDR1 MNHEY and CDR2 SVGAGI. CDR3 DNA sequence: TGTGCCAGCAGACCGAGGGGGCCCCCCCAGGAGACCCAGTACTTC. Protein product: CASRPRGPPQETQYF.

For the CDR3, the DNA is TGTGCCAGCAGAGGACTAGCGGAAGGCGTGGAGTCCCAGTACTTC. Protein sequence: CASRGLAEGVESQYF. The genes are TRBV11-2 and TRBJ2-5; 10 positions match TRBD2. Trimming removed 6 bases from V and 9 bases from J; junction bases left unmatched: 13. Germline V gives CDR1 SGHAT, CDR2 FQNNGV. The CDR3 spans 15 residues.

The chain has TRBV20-1 and TRBJ2-2, with D perhaps matching TRBD2 (5 bases). Trimming removed 4 bases from V and 1 base from J, with 10 bases in between. There are 14 residues in the CDR3. The germline CDR1 and CDR2 sequences are DFQATT and SNEGSKA (reference sequence). CDR3 in DNA: TGCAGTGCTAACTTTGAGGGGAACACCGGGGAGCTGTTTTTT. The encoded protein is CSANFEGNTGELFF.

This clonotype was picked up one time. The junction departs from germline at one end; a sequencing error may be responsible. This chain uses TRBV19 with TRBJ2-3; TRBD1 matches 8 bases. Per germline, CDR1 LNHDA and CDR2 SQIVND (reference sequence). The CDR3 totals 14 residues. CDR3 loop: CAISIQGAGDTQYF. The CDR3 DNA reads TGTGCCATTAGTATCCAGGGGGCGGGAGATACGCAGTATTTT.

The rearrangement uses TRBV12-3 or TRBV12-4 and TRBJ2-1; D is unclear. CDR3 length: 12 amino acids. The V gene lost 7 bases and the J gene lost 4 bases, with 8 bases spanning the gap. As DNA, the CDR3 is TGTGCCAGCATGTGCGGTTACAATGAGCAGTTCTTC. It translates to CASMCGYNEQFF.

This clonotype was counted at least ten times. This chain connects TRBV7-9 to TRBJ2-1; 10 bases map to TRBD2. V shed 4 bases, J shed 4 bases, and the junction held 4 bases outside the gene matches. The CDR3 is 15 amino acids. Germline lookup yields CDR1 SEHNR and CDR2 FQNEAQ (reference sequence). CDR3 sequence reads: CASSWGLAPYNEQFF. CDR3 DNA sequence: TGTGCCAGCAGCTGGGGACTAGCGCCTTACAATGAGCAGTTCTTC.

This clonotype was recorded at least ten times. The V call is TRBV6-1, the J call TRBJ2-3; 7 bases align to TRBD1. Per the germline V gene, CDR1 is MNHNS and CDR2 is SASEGT. The V gene end was trimmed by 2 bases and the J gene end by 9 bases; junction bases not matched to a gene: 2. This CDR3 contains 12 residues. In DNA form, the CDR3 reads TGTGCCAGCAGTGAAAGGGACAGCACGCAGTATTTT. Translation gives CASSERDSTQYF.

This clonotype has just one count. The chain employs TRBV30 and TRBJ2-1; 7 bases map to TRBD2. The CDR3 is 15 amino acids. Germline CDR1 GTSNPN, CDR2 SVGIG (reference sequence). The V segment lost 4 bases and the J segment 4 bases; nucleotides outside the gene matches: 10. CDR3 DNA sequence: TGTGCCTGGAAATTGGCGGGAGAGCCTTACAATGAGCAGTTCTTC. As protein: CAWKLAGEPYNEQFF.

With regard to this clonotype: The junction departs from germline at one end; a sequencing error may be responsible. The chain has TRBV12-3 or TRBV12-4 and TRBJ2-1; D is perhaps TRBD1 (6 bases). The CDR3 covers 13 residues. CDR3 sequence (DNA): TGTGCCAGTAGTTTAAGCAGGGGCGGAAAGCAGTTCTTC. Translation: CASSLSRGGKQFF.

With regard to this clonotype: This may arise from a read error, as a much more abundant clone is one base away. V gene TRBV6-6 combines with J gene TRBJ2-1; no definite D call. Trimming cost V 6 bases and J 6 bases, with 9 bases left between them. CDR3 length equals 12 residues. Germline CDR1 reads MNHNY; CDR2 reads SVGAGI (reference sequence). In DNA form, the CDR3 reads TGTGCCAGCAGCTCGAGAGGCAATGAGCAGTTCTTC. Its protein product is CASSSRGNEQFF.

On this clonotype itself: A junction boundary mismatches the germline segment, possibly from a read error. V gene TRBV6-1 combines with J gene TRBJ1-1; D is uncertain. The CDR3 contains 13 residues. Germline assignment: CDR1 MNHNS and CDR2 SASEGT. The CDR3 protein is CASNEPPGRHAFF. The DNA for the CDR3 is TGTGCCAGCAATGAACCCCCGGGGAGGCACGCTTTCTTT.

The CDR3 spells CATGTANSPLHF. DNA for the CDR3: TGTGCCACCGGGACAGCAAATTCACCCCTCCACTTT. The chain joins TRBV10-3 to TRBJ1-6, with TRBD1 identical over 7 bases. V was clipped by 10 bases and J by 7 bases; unmatched bases: 4. The CDR3 covers 12 residues. Germline lookup yields CDR1 ENHRY and CDR2 SYGVKD.

A note on this clonotype: The junction and the germline gene differ at one end; a read error may be behind it. This chain joins TRBV7-8 and TRBJ2-3; D uncertain. The germline gives CDR1 SGHVS, CDR2 FQNEAQ. The CDR3 is 14 amino acids. The CDR3 sequence is CANSLQSRTDTQYF. Here the CDR3 DNA reads TGTGCCAACAGCTTACAGTCCCGCACAGATACGCAGTATTTT.